This T cell receptor (beta chain) is drawn from a study of OX40 agonist ivuxolimab in advanced cancers. Study overall: Ivuxolimab, an antibody that agonizes OX40 (CD134), was administered to the patients. Earlier anti-PD-1, anti-PD-L1 or anti-CTLA-4 therapy was permitted; 40% had received some. Study results and caveats: Normalized T-cell clonal expansion was also low in some nonresponders.

Clones were sequenced by immunoSEQ multiplex PCR, and TCRdb holds only the in-frame ones, with some missing. Of fewer than 55,000 clones in the sample, 65% to 85% were seen once. Comment on this clone: Its antigen is undetermined.

Germline values: CDR1 KGHSH, CDR2 LQKENI. CDR3 length equals 13 residues. V shed 9 bases and J 5 bases; nucleotides not matched to a gene: 8. The clonotype comes from an adult with an advanced solid tumor such as melanoma, head and neck, liver or kidney cancer. This sequence joins TRBV18 and TRBJ1-1, with 8 bases fitting TRBD1. The material sequenced was CD4+ or CD8+ T cells sorted from blood, taken in a trial of the OX40 agonist ivuxolimab. CDR3 DNA: TGTGCCAGTTCCGACAGGGGCGGGACTGAAGCTTTCTTT. This gives the protein CASSDRGGTEAFF.